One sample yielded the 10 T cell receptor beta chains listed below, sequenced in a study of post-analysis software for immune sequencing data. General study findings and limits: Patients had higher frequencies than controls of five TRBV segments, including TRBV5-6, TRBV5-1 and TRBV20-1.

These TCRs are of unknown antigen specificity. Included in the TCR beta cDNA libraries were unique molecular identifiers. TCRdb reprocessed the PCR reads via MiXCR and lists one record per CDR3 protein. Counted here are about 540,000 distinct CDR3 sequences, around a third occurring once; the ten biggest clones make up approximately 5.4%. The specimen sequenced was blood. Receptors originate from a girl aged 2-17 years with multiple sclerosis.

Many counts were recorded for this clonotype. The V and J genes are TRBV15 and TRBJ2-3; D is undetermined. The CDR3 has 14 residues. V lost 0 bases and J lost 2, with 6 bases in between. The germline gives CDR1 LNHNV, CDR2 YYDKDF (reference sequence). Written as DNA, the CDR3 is TGTGCCACCAGCAGAGAACGGATCACAGATACGCAGTATTTT. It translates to CATSRERITDTQYF.

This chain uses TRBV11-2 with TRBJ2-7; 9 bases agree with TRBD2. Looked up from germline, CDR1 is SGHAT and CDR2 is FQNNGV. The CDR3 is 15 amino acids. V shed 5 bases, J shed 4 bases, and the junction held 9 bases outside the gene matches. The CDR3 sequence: CASSPSGRTGYEQYF. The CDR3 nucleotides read TGTGCCAGCAGCCCCAGCGGGAGGACGGGGTACGAGCAGTACTTC.

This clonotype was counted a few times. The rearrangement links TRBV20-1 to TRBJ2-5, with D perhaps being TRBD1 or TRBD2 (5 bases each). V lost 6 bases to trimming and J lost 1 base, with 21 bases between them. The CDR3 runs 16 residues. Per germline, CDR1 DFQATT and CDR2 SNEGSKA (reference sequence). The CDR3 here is CSAEGWRTEIQETQYF. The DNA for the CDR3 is TGCAGTGCAGAGGGGTGGAGAACAGAGATCCAAGAGACCCAGTACTTC.

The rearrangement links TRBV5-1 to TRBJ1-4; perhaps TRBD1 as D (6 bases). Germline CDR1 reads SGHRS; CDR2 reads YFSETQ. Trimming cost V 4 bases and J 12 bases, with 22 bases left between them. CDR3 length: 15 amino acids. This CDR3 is CASSPTAGALGELFF. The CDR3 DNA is TGCGCCAGCAGCCCGACGGCAGGGGCTTTAGGGGAACTGTTTTTT.

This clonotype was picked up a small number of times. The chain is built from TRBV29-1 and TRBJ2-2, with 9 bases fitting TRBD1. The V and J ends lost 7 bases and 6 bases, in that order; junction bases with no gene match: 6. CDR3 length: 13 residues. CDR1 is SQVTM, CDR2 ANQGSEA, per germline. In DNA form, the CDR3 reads TGCAGCGCCAGGACAGGGGTATCCGGGGAGCTGTTTTTT. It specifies CSARTGVSGELFF.

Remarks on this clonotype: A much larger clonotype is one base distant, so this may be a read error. The CDR3 region is CASSPTVATDVEYF. The CDR3 DNA reads as TGTGCCAGCAGTCCCACAGTTGCCACAGATGTGGAGTATTTT. V is TRBV12-3 or TRBV12-4 and J is TRBJ2-3; D remains ambiguous. Between the trimmed V and J ends, which lost 5 bases and 13 bases, there was a span of 22 bases. This CDR3 contains 14 residues.

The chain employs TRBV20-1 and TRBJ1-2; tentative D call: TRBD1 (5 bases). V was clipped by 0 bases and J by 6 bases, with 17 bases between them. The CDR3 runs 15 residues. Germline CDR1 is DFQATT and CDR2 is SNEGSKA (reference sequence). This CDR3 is CSARDGVGRGDGYTF. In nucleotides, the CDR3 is TGCAGTGCTAGAGATGGAGTGGGCCGGGGGGATGGCTACACCTTC.

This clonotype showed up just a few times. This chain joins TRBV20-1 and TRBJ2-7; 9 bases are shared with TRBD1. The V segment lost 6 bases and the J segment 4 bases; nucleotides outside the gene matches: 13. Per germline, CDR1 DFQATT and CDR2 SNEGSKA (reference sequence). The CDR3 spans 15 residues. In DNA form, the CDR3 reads TGCAGTGCGATACCGGGACAGGGTGTGAGGTACGAGCAGTACTTC. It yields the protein CSAIPGQGVRYEQYF.

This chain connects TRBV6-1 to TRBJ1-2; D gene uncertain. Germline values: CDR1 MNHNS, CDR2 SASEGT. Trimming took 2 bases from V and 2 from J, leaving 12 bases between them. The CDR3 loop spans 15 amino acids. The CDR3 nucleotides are TGTGCCAGCAGTGAACTGTTTTTTATCAACTATGGCTACACCTTC. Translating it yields CASSELFFINYGYTF.

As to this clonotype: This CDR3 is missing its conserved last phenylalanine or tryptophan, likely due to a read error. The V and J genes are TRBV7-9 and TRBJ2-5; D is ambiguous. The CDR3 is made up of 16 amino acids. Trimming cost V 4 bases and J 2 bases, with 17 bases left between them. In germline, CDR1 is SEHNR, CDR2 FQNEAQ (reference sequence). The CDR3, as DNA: TGTGCCAGCAGCTCCGGGTCCCTCCAGATACAAGAGACCCAGTACTGC. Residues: CASSSGSLQIQETQYC.